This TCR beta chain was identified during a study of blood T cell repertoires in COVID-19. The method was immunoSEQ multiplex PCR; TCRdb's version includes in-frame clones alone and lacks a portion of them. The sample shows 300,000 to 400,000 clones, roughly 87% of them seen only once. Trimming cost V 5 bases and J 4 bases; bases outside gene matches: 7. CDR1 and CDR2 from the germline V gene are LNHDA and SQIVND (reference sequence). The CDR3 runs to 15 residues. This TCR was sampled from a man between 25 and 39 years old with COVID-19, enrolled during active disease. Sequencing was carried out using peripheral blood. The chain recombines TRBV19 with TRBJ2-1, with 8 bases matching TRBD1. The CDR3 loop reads CASSVLQGGYNEQFF. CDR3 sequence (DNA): TGTGCCAGTAGTGTTTTACAGGGGGGTTACAATGAGCAGTTCTTC.